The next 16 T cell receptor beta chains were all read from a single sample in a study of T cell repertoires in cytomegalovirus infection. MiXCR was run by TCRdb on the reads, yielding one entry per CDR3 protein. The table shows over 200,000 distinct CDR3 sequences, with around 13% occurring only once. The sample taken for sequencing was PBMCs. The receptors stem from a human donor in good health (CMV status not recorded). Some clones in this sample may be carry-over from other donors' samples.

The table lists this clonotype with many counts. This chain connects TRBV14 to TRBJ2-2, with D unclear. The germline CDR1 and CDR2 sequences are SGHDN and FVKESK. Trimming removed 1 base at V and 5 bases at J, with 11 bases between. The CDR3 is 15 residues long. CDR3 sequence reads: CASSQAAVLTGELFF. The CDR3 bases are TGTGCCAGCAGCCAAGCAGCAGTCCTGACCGGGGAGCTGTTTTTT.

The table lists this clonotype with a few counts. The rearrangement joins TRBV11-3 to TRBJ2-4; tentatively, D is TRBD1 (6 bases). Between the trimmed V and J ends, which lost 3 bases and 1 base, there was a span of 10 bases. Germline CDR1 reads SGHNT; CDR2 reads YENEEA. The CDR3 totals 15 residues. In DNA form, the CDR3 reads TGTGCCAGCAGCTTTACAGGGACGGCCAAAAACATTCAGTACTTC. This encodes CASSFTGTAKNIQYF.

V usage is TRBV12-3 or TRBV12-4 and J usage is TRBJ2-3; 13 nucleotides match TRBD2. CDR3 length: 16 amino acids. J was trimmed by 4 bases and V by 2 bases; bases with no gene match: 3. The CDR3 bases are TGTGCCAGCAGTTTAAGGACTAGCGGGAGTGCAGATACGCAGTATTTT. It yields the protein CASSLRTSGSADTQYF.

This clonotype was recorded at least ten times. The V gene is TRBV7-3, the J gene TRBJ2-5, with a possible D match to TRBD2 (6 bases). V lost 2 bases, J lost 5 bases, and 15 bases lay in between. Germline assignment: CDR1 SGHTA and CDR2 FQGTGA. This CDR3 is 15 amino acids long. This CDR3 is CASSLGGASRETQYF. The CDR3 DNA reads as TGTGCCAGCAGCTTAGGAGGGGCTAGCAGGGAGACCCAGTACTTC.

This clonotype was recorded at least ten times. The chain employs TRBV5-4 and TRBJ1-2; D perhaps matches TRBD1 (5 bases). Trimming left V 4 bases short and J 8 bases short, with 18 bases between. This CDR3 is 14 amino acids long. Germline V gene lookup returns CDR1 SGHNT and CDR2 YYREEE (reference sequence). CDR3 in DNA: TGTGCCAGCAGCCGTACCGGGACGCGGGAGGGCTACACCTTC. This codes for CASSRTGTREGYTF.

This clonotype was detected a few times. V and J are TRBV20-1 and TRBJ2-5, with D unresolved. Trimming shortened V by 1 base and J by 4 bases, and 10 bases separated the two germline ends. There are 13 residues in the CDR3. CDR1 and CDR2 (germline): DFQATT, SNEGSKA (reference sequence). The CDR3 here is CSARGAKAETQYF. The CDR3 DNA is TGCAGTGCTAGAGGGGCTAAGGCAGAGACCCAGTACTTC.

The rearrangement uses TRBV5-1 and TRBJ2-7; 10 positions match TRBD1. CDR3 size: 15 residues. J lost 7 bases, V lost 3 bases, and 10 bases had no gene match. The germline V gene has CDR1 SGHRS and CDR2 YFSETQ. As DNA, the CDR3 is TGCGCCAGCAGCTCTACCGGGACAGGGGTTGTAGAGCAGTACTTC. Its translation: CASSSTGTGVVEQYF.

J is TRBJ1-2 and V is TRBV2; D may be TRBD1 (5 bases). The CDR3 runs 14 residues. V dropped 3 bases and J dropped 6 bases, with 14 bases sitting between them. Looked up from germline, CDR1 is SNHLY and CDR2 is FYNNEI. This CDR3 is CASSEGQGGDGYTF. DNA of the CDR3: TGTGCCAGCAGTGAGGGGCAGGGCGGGGATGGCTACACCTTC. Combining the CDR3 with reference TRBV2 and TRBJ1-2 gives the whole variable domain EPEVTQTPSHQVTQMGQEVILRCVPISNHLYFYWYRQILGQKVEFLVSFYNNEISEKSEIFDDQFSVERPDGSNFTLKIRSTKLEDSAMYFCASSEGQGGDGYTFGSGTRLTVV.

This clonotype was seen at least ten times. This chain's CDR3 is CASTPPSMAINQPQHF. In nucleotides, the CDR3 is TGTGCCAGCACCCCTCCCTCGATGGCGATAAATCAGCCCCAGCATTTT. The J gene is TRBJ1-5, the V gene TRBV7-3; D remains ambiguous. Deletions cut 7 bases from V and 4 bases from J, with 20 bases between. CDR1 is SGHTA and CDR2 is FQGTGA in the germline V gene. The CDR3 runs 16 residues.

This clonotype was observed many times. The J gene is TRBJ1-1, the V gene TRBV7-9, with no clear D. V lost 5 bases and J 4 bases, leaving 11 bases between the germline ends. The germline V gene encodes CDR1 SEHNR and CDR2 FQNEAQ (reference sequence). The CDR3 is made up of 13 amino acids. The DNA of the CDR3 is TGTGCCAGCAGCATGGGCTTGGGCACTGAAGCTTTCTTT. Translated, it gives CASSMGLGTEAFF.

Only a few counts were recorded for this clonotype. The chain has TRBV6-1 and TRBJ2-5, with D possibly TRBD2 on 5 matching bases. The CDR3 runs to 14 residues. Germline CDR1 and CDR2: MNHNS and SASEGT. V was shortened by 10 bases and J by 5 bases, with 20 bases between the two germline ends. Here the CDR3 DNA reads TGTGCCACCACGAGGGCCAACCCATGGGAGACCCAGTACTTC. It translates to CATTRANPWETQYF.

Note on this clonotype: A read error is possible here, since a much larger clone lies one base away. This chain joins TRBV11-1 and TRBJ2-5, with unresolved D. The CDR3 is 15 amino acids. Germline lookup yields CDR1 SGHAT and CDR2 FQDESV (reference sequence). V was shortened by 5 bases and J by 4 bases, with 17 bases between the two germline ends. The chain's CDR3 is CASSLPPPNPETQYF. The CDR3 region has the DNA TGTGCCAGCAGCCTACCCCCCCCTAACCCAGAGACCCAGTACTTC. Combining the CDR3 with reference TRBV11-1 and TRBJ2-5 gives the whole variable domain EAEVAQSPRYKITEKSQAVAFWCDPISGHATLYWYRQILGQGPELLVQFQDESVVDDSQLPKDRFSAERLKGVDSTLKIQPAELGDSAMYLCASSLPPPNPETQYFGPGTRLLVL.

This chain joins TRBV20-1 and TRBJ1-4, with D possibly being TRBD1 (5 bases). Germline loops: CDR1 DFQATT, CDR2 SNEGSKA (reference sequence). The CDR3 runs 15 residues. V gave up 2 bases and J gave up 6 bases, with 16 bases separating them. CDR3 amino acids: CSARFGGVGDEKLFF. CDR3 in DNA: TGCAGTGCTAGATTCGGTGGGGTGGGGGATGAAAAACTGTTTTTT.

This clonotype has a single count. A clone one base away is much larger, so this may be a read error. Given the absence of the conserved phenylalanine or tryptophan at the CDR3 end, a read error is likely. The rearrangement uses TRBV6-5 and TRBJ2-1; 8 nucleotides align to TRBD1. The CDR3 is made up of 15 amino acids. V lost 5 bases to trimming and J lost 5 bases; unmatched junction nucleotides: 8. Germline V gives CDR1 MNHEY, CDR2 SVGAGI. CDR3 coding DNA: TGTGCCAGCAGTCCAGGGGGCTGGTCGGACAATGAGCAGTTCCTC. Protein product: CASSPGGWSDNEQFL.

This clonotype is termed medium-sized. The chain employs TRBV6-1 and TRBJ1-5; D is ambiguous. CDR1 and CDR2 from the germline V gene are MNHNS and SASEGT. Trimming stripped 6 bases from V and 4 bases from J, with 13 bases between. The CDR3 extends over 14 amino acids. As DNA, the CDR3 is TGTGCCAGCAGCCGGGTTAGACTTAATCAGCCCCAGCATTTT. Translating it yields CASSRVRLNQPQHF.

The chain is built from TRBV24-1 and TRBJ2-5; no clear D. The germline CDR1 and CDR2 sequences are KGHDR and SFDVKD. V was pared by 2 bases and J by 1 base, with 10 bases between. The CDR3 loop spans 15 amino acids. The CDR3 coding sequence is TGTGCCACCAGTGATTCGAGAAGGGTCCAAGAGACCCAGTACTTC. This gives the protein CATSDSRRVQETQYF.